This TCR beta chain was found in a study of T cell changes during pregnancy in multiple sclerosis. The V and J ends lost 3 bases and 2 bases, in that order; junction bases with no gene match: 8. Germline loops: CDR1 SEHNR, CDR2 FQNEAQ (reference sequence). This CDR3 spans 17 amino acids. The table came from immunoSEQ multiplex PCR; TCRdb's copy has only in-frame clones and leaves some out. The sample has 47,000 or so clones, roughly 89% seen once. The sequence was collected from a female donor with multiple sclerosis, enrolled in a pregnancy study. The material sequenced was peripheral blood, taken in the first trimester of pregnancy. This sequence joins TRBV7-9 and TRBJ2-1; TRBD1 agrees at 9 bases. The chain's CDR3 is CASSFSRTGGAYNEQFF. CDR3 nucleotides: TGTGCCAGCAGCTTTTCTCGAACAGGGGGCGCCTACAATGAGCAGTTCTTC.